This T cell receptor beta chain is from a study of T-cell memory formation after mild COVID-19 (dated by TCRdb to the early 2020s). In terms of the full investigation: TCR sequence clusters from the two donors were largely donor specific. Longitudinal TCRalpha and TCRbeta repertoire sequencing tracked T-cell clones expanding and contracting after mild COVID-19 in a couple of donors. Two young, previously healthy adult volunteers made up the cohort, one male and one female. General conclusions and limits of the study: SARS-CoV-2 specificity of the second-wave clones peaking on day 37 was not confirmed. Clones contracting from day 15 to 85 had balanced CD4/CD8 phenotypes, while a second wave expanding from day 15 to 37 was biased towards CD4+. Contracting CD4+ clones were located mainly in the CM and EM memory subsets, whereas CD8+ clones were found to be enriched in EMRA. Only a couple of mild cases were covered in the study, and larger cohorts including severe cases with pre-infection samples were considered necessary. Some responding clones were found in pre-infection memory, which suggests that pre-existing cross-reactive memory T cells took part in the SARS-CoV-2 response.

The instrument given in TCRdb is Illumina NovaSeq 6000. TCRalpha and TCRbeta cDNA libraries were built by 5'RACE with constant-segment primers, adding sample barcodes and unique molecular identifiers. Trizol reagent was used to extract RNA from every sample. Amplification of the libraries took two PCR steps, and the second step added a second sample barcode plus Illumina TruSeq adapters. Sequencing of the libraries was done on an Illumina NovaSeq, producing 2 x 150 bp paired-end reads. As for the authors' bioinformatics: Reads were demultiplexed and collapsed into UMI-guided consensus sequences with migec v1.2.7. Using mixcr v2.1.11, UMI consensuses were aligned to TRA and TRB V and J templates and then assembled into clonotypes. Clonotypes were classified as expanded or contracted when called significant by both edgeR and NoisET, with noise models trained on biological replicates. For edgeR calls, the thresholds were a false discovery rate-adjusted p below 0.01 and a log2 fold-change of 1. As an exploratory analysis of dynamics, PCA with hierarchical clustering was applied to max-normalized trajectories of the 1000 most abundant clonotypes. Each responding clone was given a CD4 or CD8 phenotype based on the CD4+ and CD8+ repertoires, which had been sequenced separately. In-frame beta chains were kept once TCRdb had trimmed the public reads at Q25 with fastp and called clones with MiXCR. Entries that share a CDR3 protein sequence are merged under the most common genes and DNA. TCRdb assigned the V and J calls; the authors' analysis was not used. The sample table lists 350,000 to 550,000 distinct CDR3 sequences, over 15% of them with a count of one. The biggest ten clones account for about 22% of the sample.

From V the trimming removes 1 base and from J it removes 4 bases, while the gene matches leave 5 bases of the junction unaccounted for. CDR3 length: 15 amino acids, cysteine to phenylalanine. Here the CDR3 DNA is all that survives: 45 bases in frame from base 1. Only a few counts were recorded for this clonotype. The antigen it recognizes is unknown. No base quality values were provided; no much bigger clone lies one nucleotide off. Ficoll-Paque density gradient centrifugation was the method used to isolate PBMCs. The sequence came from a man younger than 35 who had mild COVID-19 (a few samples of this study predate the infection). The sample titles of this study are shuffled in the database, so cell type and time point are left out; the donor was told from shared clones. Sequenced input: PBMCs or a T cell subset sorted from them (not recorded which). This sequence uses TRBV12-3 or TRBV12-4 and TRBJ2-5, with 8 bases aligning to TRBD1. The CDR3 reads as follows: CASSLVQGGPETQYF. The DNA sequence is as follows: TGTGCCAGCAGTTTAGTACAGGGGGGCCCAGAGACCCAGTACTTC.